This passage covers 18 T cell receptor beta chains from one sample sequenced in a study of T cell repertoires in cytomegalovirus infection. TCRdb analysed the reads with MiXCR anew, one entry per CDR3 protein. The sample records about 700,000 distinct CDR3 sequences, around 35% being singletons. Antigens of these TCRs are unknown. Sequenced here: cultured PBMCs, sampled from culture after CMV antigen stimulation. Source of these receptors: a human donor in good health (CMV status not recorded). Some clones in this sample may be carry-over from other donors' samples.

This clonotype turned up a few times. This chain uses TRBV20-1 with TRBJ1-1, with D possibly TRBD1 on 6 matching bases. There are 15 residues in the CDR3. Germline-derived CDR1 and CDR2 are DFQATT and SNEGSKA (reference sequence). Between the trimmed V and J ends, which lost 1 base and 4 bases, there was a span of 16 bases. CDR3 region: CSARVPGARSTEAFF. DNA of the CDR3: TGCAGTGCTAGAGTGCCAGGGGCGCGGAGCACTGAAGCTTTCTTT.

DNA for the CDR3: TGTGCCAGCAGCCAATGGGTCGGTTCCGCGGGGCCGAATACGCAGTATTTT. It yields the protein CASSQWVGSAGPNTQYF. This chain uses TRBV7-9 with TRBJ2-3, with a weak D call TRBD2 (6 bases). CDR1 SEHNR and CDR2 FQNEAQ come from the germline V gene (reference sequence). The CDR3 runs 17 residues. Trimming shortened V by 5 bases and J by 7 bases, and 25 bases separated the two germline ends.

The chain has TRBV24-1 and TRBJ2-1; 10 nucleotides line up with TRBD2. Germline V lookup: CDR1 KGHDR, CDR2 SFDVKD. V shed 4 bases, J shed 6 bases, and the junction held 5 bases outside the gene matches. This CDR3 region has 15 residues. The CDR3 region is CATSDNSGGRNEQFF. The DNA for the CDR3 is TGTGCCACCAGTGACAATAGCGGGGGGCGCAATGAGCAGTTCTTC.

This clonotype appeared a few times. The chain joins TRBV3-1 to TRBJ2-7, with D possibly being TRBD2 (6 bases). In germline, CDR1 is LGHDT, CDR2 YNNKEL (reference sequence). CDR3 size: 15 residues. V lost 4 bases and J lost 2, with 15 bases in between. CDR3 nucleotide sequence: TGTGCCAGCAGCCGTCGAATGGGAGGAGCCTACGAGCAGTACTTC. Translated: CASSRRMGGAYEQYF.

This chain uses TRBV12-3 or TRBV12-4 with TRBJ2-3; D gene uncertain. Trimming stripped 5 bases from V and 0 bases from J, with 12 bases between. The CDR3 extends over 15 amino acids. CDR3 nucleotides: TGTGCCAGCAGTGTCGGCGTGGGGAGCACAGATACGCAGTATTTT. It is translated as CASSVGVGSTDTQYF.

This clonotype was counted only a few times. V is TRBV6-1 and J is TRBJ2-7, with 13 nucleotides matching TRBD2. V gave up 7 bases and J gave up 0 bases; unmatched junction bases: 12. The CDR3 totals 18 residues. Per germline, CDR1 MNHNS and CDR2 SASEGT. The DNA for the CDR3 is TGTGCCAGCACCAAGGTACCGGGACTAGCGGGAAACTCCTACGAGCAGTACTTC. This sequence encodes CASTKVPGLAGNSYEQYF.

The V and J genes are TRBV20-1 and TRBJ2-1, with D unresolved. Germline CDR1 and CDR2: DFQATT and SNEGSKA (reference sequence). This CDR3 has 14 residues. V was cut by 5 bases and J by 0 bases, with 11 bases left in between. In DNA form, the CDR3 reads TGCAGTGCTCTATCTAGTAGCTCCTACAATGAGCAGTTCTTC. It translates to CSALSSSSYNEQFF.

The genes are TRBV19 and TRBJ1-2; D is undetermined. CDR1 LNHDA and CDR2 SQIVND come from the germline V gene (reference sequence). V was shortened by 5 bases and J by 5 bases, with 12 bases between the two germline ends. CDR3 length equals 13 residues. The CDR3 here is CASSPTREYGYTF. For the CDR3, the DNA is TGTGCCAGTAGTCCCACTCGGGAATATGGCTACACCTTC.

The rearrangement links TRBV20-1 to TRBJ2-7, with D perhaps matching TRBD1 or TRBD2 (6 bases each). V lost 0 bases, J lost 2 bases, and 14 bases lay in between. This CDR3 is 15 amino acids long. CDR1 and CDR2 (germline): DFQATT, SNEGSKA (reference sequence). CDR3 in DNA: TGCAGTGCTAGAGAACGAGGGGGGCCGACCTACGAGCAGTACTTC. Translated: CSARERGGPTYEQYF.

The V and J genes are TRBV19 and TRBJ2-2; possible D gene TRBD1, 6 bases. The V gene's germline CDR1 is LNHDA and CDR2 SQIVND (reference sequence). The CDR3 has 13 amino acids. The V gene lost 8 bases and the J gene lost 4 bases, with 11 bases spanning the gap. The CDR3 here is CASERGSTGELFF. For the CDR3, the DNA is TGTGCCAGTGAAAGGGGGAGCACCGGGGAGCTGTTTTTT. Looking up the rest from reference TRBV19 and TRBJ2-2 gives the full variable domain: DGGITQSPKYLFRKEGQNVTLSCEQNLNHDAMYWYRQDPGQGLRLIYYSQIVNDFQKGDIAEGYSVSREKKESFPLTVTSAQKNPTAFYLCASERGSTGELFFGEGSRLTVL.

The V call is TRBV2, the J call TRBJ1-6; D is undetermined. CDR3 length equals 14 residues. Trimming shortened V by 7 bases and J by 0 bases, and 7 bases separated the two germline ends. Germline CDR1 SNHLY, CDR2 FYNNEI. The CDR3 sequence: CASKESSYNSPLHF. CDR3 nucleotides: TGTGCCAGCAAAGAGAGCTCCTATAATTCACCCCTCCACTTT.

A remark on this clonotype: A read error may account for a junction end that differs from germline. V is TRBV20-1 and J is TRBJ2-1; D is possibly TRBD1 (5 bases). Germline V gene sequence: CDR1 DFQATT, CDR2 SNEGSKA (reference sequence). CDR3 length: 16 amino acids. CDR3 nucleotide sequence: TGCAGTGCTCGAGACAGACTGTACACCTCTTTGGATGAGCAGTTCTTC. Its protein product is CSARDRLYTSLDEQFF.

CDR3 residues: CASSYGVGRDTIYF. The CDR3 nucleotides are TGTGCCAGCAGTTACGGGGTCGGGCGGGACACCATATATTTT. The rearrangement links TRBV6-5 to TRBJ1-3, with D unresolved. V lost 2 bases and J 8 bases, leaving 13 bases between the germline ends. The CDR3 length is 14 residues. Germline V gene lookup returns CDR1 MNHEY and CDR2 SVGAGI.

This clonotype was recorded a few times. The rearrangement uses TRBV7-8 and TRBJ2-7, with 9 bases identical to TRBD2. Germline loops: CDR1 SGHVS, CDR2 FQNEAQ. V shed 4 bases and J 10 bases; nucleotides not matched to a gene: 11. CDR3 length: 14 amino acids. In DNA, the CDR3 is TGTGCCAGCAGCTCCCGACTAGCGGAAAAAGGACAGTACTTC. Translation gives CASSSRLAEKGQYF.

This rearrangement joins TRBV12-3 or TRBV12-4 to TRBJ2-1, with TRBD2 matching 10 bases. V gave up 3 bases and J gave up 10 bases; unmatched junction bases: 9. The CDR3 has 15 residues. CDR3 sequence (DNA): TGTGCCAGCAGTTTTATCAGCGGGAGGGACGGAGAGCAGTTCTTC. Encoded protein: CASSFISGRDGEQFF.

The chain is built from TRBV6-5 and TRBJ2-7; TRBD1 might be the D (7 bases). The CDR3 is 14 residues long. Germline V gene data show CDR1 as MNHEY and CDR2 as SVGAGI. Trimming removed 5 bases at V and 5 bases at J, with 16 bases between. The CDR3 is CASSATTGRNEQYF. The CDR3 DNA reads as TGTGCCAGCAGTGCCACGACAGGGAGGAACGAGCAGTACTTC.

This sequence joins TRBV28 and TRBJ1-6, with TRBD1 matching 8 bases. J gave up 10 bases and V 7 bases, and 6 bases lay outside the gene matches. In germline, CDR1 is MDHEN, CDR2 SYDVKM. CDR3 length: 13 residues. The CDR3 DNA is TGTGCCAGCACCCCGCAGGGGGCCTCACCCCTCCACTTT. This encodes CASTPQGASPLHF.

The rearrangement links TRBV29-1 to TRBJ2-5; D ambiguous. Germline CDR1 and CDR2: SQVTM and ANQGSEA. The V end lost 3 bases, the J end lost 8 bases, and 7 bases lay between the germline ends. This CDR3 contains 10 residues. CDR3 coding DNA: TGCAGCGTTGATAAGGAAACCCAGTACTTC. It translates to CSVDKETQYF.